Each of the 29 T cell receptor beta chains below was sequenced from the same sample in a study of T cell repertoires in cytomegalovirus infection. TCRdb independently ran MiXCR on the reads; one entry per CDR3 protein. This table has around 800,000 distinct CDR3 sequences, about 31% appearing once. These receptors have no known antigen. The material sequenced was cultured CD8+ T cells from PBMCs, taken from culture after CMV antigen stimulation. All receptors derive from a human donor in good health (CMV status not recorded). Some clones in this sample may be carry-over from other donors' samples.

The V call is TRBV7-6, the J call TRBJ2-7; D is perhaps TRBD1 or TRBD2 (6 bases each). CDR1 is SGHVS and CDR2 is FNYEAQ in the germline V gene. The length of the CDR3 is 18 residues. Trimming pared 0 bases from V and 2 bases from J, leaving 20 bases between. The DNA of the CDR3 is TGTGCCAGCAGCTTAGCCGACCTGGGGGGCTCTATTCCCTACGAGCAGTACTTC. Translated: CASSLADLGGSIPYEQYF.

The CDR3 protein is CASSQSRRQQETQYF. The CDR3 nucleotides read TGTGCCAGCAGCCAATCTAGGCGGCAGCAAGAGACCCAGTACTTC. This chain connects TRBV14 to TRBJ2-5; D ambiguous. Per the germline V gene, CDR1 is SGHDN and CDR2 is FVKESK. V shed 2 bases and J shed 2 bases, with 12 bases lying between them. The CDR3 runs 15 residues.

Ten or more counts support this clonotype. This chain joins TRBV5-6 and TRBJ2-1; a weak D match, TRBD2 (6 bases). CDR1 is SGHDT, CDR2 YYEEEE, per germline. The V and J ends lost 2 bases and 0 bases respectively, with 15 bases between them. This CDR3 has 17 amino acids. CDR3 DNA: TGTGCCAGCAGCTTAGACTACGGGGGAAGCTCCTACAATGAGCAGTTCTTC. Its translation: CASSLDYGGSSYNEQFF. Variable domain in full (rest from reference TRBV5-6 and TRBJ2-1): DAGVTQSPTHLIKTRGQQVTLRCSPKSGHDTVSWYQQALGQGPQFIFQYYEEEERQRGNFPDRFSGHQFPNYSSELNVNALLLGDSALYLCASSLDYGGSSYNEQFFGPGTRLTVL.

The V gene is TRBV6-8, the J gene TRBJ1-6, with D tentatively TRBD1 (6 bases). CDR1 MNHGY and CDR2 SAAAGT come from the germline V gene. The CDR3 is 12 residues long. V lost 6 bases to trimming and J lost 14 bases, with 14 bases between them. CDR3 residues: CASRGASWTLHF. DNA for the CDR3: TGTGCCAGCAGGGGGGCCTCTTGGACCCTCCACTTT.

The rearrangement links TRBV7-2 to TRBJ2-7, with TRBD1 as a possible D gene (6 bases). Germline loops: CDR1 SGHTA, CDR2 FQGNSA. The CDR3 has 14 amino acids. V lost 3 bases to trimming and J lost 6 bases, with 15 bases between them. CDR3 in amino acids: CASSFTGYPSEQYF. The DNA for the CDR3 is TGTGCCAGCAGCTTCACAGGGTATCCATCCGAGCAGTACTTC.

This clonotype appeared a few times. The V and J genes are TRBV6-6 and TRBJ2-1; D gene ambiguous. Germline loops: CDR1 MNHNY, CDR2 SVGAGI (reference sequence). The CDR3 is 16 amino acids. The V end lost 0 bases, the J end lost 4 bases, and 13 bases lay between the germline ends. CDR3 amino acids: CASSYSKVTPYNEQFF. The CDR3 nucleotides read TGTGCCAGCAGTTACTCGAAGGTCACCCCTTACAATGAGCAGTTCTTC.

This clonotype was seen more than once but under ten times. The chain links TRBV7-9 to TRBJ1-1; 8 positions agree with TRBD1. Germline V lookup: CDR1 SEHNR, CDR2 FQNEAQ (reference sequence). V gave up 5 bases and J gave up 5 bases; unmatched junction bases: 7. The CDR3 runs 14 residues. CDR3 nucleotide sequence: TGTGCCAGCAGCCCAAGGGACAGGCCTACTGAAGCTTTCTTT. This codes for CASSPRDRPTEAFF.

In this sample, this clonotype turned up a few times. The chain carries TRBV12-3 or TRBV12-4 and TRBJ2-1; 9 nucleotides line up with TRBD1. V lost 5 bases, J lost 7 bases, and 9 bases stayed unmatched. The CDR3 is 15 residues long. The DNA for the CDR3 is TGTGCCAGCAGTACCGGGACAGGGAGTAGGAATGAGCAGTTCTTC. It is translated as CASSTGTGSRNEQFF.

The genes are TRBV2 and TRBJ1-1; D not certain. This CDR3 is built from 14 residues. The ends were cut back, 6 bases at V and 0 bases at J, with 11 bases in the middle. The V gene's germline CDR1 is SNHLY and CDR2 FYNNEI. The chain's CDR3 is CASREPGLNTEAFF. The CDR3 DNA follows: TGTGCCAGCAGGGAGCCTGGATTGAACACTGAAGCTTTCTTT.

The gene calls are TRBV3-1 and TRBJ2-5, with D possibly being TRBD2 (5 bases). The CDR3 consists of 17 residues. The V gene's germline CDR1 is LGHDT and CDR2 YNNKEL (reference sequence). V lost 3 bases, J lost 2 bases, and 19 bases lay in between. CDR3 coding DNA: TGTGCCAGCAGCCACCCCTATGGGGAGCTCCTGCAAGAGACCCAGTACTTC. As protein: CASSHPYGELLQETQYF.

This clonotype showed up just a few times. The CDR3 coding sequence is TGTGCCAGCAGCCCATTCTCAGAGAGCTCCTACAATGAGCAGTTCTTC. Residues: CASSPFSESSYNEQFF. V and J are TRBV7-9 and TRBJ2-1; D call uncertain. The V gene lost 5 bases and the J gene lost 0 bases, with 14 bases spanning the gap. The CDR3 is 16 amino acids. Germline CDR1 reads SEHNR; CDR2 reads FQNEAQ (reference sequence).

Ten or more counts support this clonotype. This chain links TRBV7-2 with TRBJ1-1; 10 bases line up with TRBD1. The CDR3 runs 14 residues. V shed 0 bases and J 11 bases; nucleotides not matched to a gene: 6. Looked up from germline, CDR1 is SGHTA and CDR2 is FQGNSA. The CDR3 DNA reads TGTGCCAGCAGCTTAGCAAAGGGACAGGGGTATGCTTTCTTT. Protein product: CASSLAKGQGYAFF. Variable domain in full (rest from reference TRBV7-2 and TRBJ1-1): GAGVSQSPSNKVTEKGKDVELRCDPISGHTALYWYRQSLGQGLEFLIYFQGNSAPDKSGLPSDRFSAERTGGSVSTLTIQRTQQEDSAVYLCASSLAKGQGYAFFGQGTRLTVV.

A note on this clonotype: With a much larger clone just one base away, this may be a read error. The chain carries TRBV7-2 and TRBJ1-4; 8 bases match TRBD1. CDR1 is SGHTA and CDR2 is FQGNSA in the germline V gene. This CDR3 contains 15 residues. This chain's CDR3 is CASSSWTGTNKKLFF. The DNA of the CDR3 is TGTGCCAGCAGCTCTTGGACAGGGACTAATAAAAAACTGTTTTTT.

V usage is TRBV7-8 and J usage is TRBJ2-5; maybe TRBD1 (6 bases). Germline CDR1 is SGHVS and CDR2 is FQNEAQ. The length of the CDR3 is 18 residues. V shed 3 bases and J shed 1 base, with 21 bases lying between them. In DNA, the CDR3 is TGTGCCAGCAGCTTTTTTTTAGAGGGGGAGTACTTCCAAGAGACCCAGTACTTC. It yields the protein CASSFFLEGEYFQETQYF.

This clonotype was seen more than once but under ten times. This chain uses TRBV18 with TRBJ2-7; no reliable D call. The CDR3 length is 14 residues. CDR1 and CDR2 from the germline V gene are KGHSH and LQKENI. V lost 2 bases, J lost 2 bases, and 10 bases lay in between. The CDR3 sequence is CASSPSSGPYEQYV. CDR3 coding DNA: TGTGCCAGCTCACCAAGTTCAGGACCCTACGAGCAGTACGTC.

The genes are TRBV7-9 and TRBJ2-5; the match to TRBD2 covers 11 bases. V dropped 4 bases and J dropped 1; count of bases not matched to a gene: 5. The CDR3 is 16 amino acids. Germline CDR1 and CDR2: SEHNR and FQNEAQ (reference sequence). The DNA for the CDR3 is TGTGCCAGCAGCTCCCCTAGCGGGGGGAGCCAAGAGACCCAGTACTTC. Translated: CASSSPSGGSQETQYF.

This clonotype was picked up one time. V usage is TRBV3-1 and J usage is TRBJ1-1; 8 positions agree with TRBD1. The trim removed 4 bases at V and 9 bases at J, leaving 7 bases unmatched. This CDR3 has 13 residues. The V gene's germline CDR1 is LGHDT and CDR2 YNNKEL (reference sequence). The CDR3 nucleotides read TGTGCCAGCAGCCGTCAGGGGGCTTTTAAAGCTTTCTTT. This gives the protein CASSRQGAFKAFF.

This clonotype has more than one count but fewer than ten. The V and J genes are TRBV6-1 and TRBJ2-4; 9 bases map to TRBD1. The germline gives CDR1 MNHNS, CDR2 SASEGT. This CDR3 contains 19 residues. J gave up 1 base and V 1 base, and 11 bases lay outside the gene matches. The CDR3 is CASSEESPGTGFAKNIQYF. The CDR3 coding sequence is TGTGCCAGCAGTGAAGAGTCCCCCGGGACAGGGTTTGCCAAAAACATTCAGTACTTC.

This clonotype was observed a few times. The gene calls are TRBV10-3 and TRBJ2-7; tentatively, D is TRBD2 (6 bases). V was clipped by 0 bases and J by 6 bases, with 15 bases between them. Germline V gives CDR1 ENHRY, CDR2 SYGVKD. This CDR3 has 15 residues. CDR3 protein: CAISESLEGSGEQYF. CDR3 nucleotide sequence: TGTGCCATCAGTGAGTCGTTGGAGGGGTCGGGCGAGCAGTACTTC.

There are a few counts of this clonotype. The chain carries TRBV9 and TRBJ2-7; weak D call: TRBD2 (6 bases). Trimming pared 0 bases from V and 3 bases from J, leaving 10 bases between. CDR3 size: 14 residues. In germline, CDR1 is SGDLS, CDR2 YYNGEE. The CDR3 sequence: CASSVDGTGYEQYF. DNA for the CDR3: TGTGCCAGCAGCGTAGACGGGACTGGCTACGAGCAGTACTTC.

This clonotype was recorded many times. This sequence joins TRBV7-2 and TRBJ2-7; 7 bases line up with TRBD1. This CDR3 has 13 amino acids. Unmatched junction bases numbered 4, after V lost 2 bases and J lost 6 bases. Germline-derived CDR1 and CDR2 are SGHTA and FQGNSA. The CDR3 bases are TGTGCCAGCAGCTTACCCGGGACAGCCGAGCAGTACTTC. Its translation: CASSLPGTAEQYF.

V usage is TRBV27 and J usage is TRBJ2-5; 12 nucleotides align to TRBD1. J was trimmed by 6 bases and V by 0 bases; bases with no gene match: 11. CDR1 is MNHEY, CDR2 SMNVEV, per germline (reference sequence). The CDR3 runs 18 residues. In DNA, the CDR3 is TGTGCCAGCAGTTTATCTTGGGGGGGGACAGGGGGCGTGAAGACCCAGTACTTC. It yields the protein CASSLSWGGTGGVKTQYF.

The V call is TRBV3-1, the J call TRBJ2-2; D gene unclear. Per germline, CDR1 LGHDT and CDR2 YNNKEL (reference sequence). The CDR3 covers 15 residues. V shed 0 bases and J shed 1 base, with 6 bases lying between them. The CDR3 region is CASSQDRRNTGELFF. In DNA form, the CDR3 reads TGTGCCAGCAGCCAAGATAGAAGGAACACCGGGGAGCTGTTTTTT.

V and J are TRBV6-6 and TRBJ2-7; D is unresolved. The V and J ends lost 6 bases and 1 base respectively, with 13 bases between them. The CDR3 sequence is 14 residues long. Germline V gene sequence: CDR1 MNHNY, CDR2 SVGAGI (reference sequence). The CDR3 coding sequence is TGTGCCAGCAGAACAACCGACGGTTCCTACGAGCAGTACTTC. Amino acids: CASRTTDGSYEQYF.

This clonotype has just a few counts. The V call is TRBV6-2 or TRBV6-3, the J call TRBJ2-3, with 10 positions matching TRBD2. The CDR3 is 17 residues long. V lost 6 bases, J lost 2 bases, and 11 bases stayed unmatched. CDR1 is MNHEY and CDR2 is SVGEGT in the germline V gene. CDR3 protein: CASSQESGLADTDTQYF. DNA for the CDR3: TGTGCCAGCAGCCAGGAGTCCGGACTAGCGGACACAGATACGCAGTATTTT.

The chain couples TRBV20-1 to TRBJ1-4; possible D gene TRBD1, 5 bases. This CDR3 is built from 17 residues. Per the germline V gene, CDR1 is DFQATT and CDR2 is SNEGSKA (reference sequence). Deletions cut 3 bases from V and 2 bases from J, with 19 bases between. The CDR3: CSARVYQDGGTNEKLFF. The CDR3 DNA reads TGCAGTGCTAGGGTCTACCAAGATGGGGGGACTAATGAAAAACTGTTTTTT.

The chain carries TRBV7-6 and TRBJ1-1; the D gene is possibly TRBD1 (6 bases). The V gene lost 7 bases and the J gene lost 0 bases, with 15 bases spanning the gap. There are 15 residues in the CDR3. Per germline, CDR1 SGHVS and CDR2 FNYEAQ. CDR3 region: CASIPEGGLNTEAFF. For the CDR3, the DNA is TGTGCCAGCATCCCCGAGGGGGGATTGAACACTGAAGCTTTCTTT.

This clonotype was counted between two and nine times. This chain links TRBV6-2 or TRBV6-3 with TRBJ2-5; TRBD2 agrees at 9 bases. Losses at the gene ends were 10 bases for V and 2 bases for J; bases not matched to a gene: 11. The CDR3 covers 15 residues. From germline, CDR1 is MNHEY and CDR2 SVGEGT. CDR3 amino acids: CATQLSAGGQETQYF. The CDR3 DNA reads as TGTGCCACACAACTCTCGGCGGGGGGGCAAGAGACCCAGTACTTC.

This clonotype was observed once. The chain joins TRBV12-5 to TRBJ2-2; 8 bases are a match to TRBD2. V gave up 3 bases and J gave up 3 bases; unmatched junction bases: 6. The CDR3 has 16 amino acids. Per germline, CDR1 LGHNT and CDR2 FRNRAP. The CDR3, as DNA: TGTGCTAGTGGTTTCTTAGGAGCGGGAGACACCGGGGAGCTGTTTTTT. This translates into CASGFLGAGDTGELFF.